A selection of T cell receptor beta chains follows, all from one sample in a study of T cell repertoires in cytomegalovirus infection. TCRdb passed the reads through MiXCR, listing each CDR3 protein once. The data show some 700,000 distinct CDR3 sequences, roughly 30% seen once. These TCRs' antigens remain unknown. Sequenced here: cultured PBMCs, sampled from culture after CMV antigen stimulation. The origin of the receptors is a human donor in good health (CMV status not recorded). Some clones in this sample may be carry-over from other donors' samples. Both conserved end residues are part of each CDR3. A D gene is named only where the DNA matches it firmly. Size values are once, few and many counts, or a class for expanded clones, and some rows have none.

>TRBD1|once|TRBV6-6|TRBJ2-2
TGTGCCAGCAGTTACACGGGACAGGGGGGCACCGGGGAGCTGTTTTTT
CASSYTGQGGTGELFF
>NA|few|TRBV4-3|TRBJ2-2
TGCGCCAGCAGCCCCGGAGTAGGGGGGATGAACACCGGGGAGCTGTTTTTT
CASSPGVGGMNTGELFF
>NA|NA|TRBV6-2/TRBV6-3|TRBJ1-2
TGTGCCAGCAGGTATGCAGGGAACTATGGCTACACCTTC
CASRYAGNYGYTF
>NA|few|TRBV7-7|TRBJ2-3
TGTGCCAGCAGCCCAGGACAGTCTAGCACAGATACGCAGTATTTT
CASSPGQSSTDTQYF
>TRBD2|NA|TRBV12-3/TRBV12-4|TRBJ2-7
TGTGCCAGCAGCCTACTAGCGAACTTACAGCACGAGCAGTACTTC
CASSLLANLQHEQYF
>NA|NA|TRBV4-1|TRBJ2-5
TGCGCCAGCAGCCAAGATCCGGGGGCGGGCAGTGAGACCCAGTACTTC
CASSQDPGAGSETQYF
>NA|few|TRBV5-1|TRBJ1-4
TGCGCCAGCAGCACTCGCGGGGGAAGAGGCGAAAAACTGTTTTTT
CASSTRGGRGEKLFF
>TRBD1|NA|TRBV2|TRBJ1-5
TGTGCCAGCAGAGACGGGACAGGGGTCGGTCAGCCCCAGCATTTT
CASRDGTGVGQPQHF
>TRBD1|few|TRBV6-2/TRBV6-3|TRBJ1-1
TGTGCCAGCAGTTTTACCGGACAGGGGGCTGTCACTGAAGCTTTCTTT
CASSFTGQGAVTEAFF
>NA|many|TRBV7-2|TRBJ1-4
TGTGCCAGCAGCTTAAACGGACGTGAAAAACTGTTTTTT
CASSLNGREKLFF
>NA|many|TRBV10-2|TRBJ2-1
TGCGCCAGCAGCCGGGACTACAATGAGCAGTTCTTC
CASSRDYNEQFF
>TRBD2|NA|TRBV20-1|TRBJ2-3
TGCAGTGCTCCCCTAGCGGGGGATTTGGATACGCAGTATTTT
CSAPLAGDLDTQYF
>NA|NA|TRBV5-3|TRBJ1-1
TGTGCCAGCAGCTCCCAGACCAGTCCGCTCTTCTTT
CASSSQTSPLFF
>NA|NA|TRBV18|TRBJ2-1
TGTGCCAGCTCCCCCAGCGGAGCCTCCTACAATGAGCAGTTCTTC
CASSPSGASYNEQFF
>NA|NA|TRBV6-1|TRBJ1-3
TGTGCCAGCAGTCTTGGTAGACGGGACACCATATATTTT
CASSLGRRDTIYF
>TRBD2|few|TRBV20-1|TRBJ2-3
TGCAGTGCAGGGGCGCCGGCGGGAGGTGGAGATACGCAGTATTTT
CSAGAPAGGGDTQYF
>TRBD1|NA|TRBV10-3|TRBJ1-2
TGTGCCATCAGTGAAAGGGACAGGGATCTGCACACCTTC
CAISERDRDLHTF
>TRBD2|once|TRBV6-1|TRBJ2-5
TGTGCCAGCATCTACAGGACTAGCGGGGGCGAAGAGACCCAGTACTTC
CASIYRTSGGEETQYF
>NA|NA|TRBV6-1|TRBJ1-3
TGTGCCAGCAGTGGCCGAAGAGGGTTCGGAAACACCATATATTTT
CASSGRRGFGNTIYF
>TRBD2|few|TRBV18|TRBJ2-7
TGTGCCAGCTCACCAACAGGGACTAGCGGGAGGTACGAGCAGTACTTC
CASSPTGTSGRYEQYF
>NA|NA|TRBV4-1|TRBJ2-3
TGCGCCAGCAGCCAAGGGTCGGGGCTCACAGATACGCAGTATTTT
CASSQGSGLTDTQYF
>NA|NA|TRBV12-3/TRBV12-4|TRBJ1-1
TGTGCCAGCAGTTTTAGTCTCGGCCCTGGGGCTTTCTTT
CASSFSLGPGAFF
>NA|few|TRBV6-1|TRBJ2-3
TGTGCCAGCAGCGCCCCGTTGGATACGCAGTATTTT
CASSAPLDTQYF
>NA|NA|TRBV10-3|TRBJ2-2
TGTGCCATCAGTGAGGTGGAGGGTTCCACCGGGGAGCTGTTTTTT
CAISEVEGSTGELFF
>NA|few|TRBV28|TRBJ2-5
TGTGCCAGCAGCCAGGGGCAAGAGACCCAGTACTTC
CASSQGQETQYF
>TRBD2|few|TRBV23-1|TRBJ2-1
TGCGCCAGCAGTCACCCCCGGACTAGCGGGAGGACCTTTTCATTC
CASSHPRTSGRTFSF
>TRBD1|few|TRBV28|TRBJ2-7
TGTGCCAGCACTCCGCCCGGGACAGCCTCCTACGAGCAGTACTTC
CASTPPGTASYEQYF
>NA|few|TRBV27|TRBJ2-2
TGTGCCAGCAACTACGACCCCACAGGGATAACCGGGGAGCTGTTTTTT
CASNYDPTGITGELFF
>NA|few|TRBV19|TRBJ1-5
TGTGCCAGTAGTATAAGATGGGGGAATCAGCCCCAGCATTTT
CASSIRWGNQPQHF
>TRBD2|many|TRBV7-6|TRBJ2-2
TGTGCCAGCAGCCAAGGCGGGGGACGAAACACCGGGGAGCTGTTTTTT
CASSQGGGRNTGELFF
>NA|many|TRBV6-1|TRBJ2-3
TGTGCCAGCAGCAGAGATACGCAGTATTTT
CASSRDTQYF
>NA|few|TRBV28|TRBJ1-4
TGTGCCAGCAGGCGCCCTAATGAAAAACTGTTTTTT
CASRRPNEKLFF
>TRBD2|NA|TRBV7-6|TRBJ2-7
TGTGCCAGCAGTCTCCTAGCGGGAGCTGTCGAGCAGTACTTC
CASSLLAGAVEQYF
>NA|few|TRBV7-9|TRBJ1-2
TGTGCCAGCAGCCCTAGACAGCGCAGGGGCTACACCTTC
CASSPRQRRGYTF
>TRBD2|NA|TRBV11-2|TRBJ2-3
TGTGCCAGCAGCTTAGGGGACCTTTCAGCGGGGGCCCCAGATACGCAGTATTTT
CASSLGDLSAGAPDTQYF
>NA|many|TRBV4-1|TRBJ1-2
TGCGCCAGCAGCCAGAGGGAGGGGACGATGGATGGCTACACCTTC
CASSQREGTMDGYTF
>NA|NA|TRBV9|TRBJ1-2
TGTGCCAGCAGCGCCTGGGGCAGGGGAAACTATGGCTACACCTTC
CASSAWGRGNYGYTF
>NA|NA|TRBV2|TRBJ1-2
TGTGCCAGCAGTCCGGGGAATAACTATGGCTACACCTTC
CASSPGNNYGYTF
>NA|many|TRBV7-2|TRBJ1-3
TGTGCCAGTGGCCGGGGGCGGAATAGGGGCGCTGGAAACACCATATATTTT
CASGRGRNRGAGNTIYF
>NA|few|TRBV27|TRBJ2-3
TGTGCCAGCAGTTTATCAGTCTTTCCTCTAGATACGCAGTATTTT
CASSLSVFPLDTQYF
>NA|NA|TRBV11-2|TRBJ2-2
TGTGCCAGTATCAGGCGTCGAACCGGGGAGCTGTTTTTT
CASIRRRTGELFF
>NA|few|TRBV7-8|TRBJ2-3
TGTGCCAGCAGCTTACGGGGGCGGGGGTGGGCCACAGATACGCAGTATTTT
CASSLRGRGWATDTQYF
>TRBD1|NA|TRBV7-9|TRBJ2-3
TGTGCCAGCAGCTTAATGGGACAGGGGGCGGCGCAGTATTTT
CASSLMGQGAAQYF
>TRBD1|few|TRBV20-1|TRBJ1-6
TGCAGTGCTAGCAGGACAGGGGTGATTAATTCACCCCTCCACTTT
CSASRTGVINSPLHF
>TRBD2|NA|TRBV5-1|TRBJ2-1
TGCGCCAGCAGCTTACCAGCGGGGGCCTACAATGAGCAGTTCTTC
CASSLPAGAYNEQFF
>NA|many|TRBV7-2|TRBJ2-5
TGTGCCAGCAGCTCACGTCCTGGGTTTGGGGTCGGAGAGACCCAGTACTTC
CASSSRPGFGVGETQYF
>NA|many|TRBV12-3/TRBV12-4|TRBJ1-1
TGTGCCAGCAGTTCGGTCGCAGGGTACACTGAAGCTTTCTTT
CASSSVAGYTEAFF
>NA|NA|TRBV7-9|TRBJ2-1
TGTGCCAGCAGCTTAGAAGGAAAGGCCACCTCCTACAATGAGCAGTTCTTC
CASSLEGKATSYNEQFF
>TRBD2|NA|TRBV7-8|TRBJ2-5
TGTGCCAGCAGCTTAGCGGGGCTAGCGGGAGCAGAGACCCAGTACTTC
CASSLAGLAGAETQYF
>TRBD2|NA|TRBV5-1|TRBJ2-7
TGCGCCAGCAGCACCCTACTAGCGGGAGGGGGTGAGCAGTACTTC
CASSTLLAGGGEQYF
>NA|NA|TRBV20-1|TRBJ2-1
TGCAGTGTGAGGGAGATCGGTTACAATGAGCAGTTCTTC
CSVREIGYNEQFF